The clone carrying this TCR beta chain was seen a few times. The sample originates from a study of T cell repertoires in cytomegalovirus infection. Each CDR3 protein gets one entry after TCRdb re-called the reads with MiXCR. The table shows 400,000 or so distinct CDR3 sequences, with roughly 30% occurring only once. This CDR3 spans 16 amino acids. V was cut by 1 base and J by 9 bases, with 16 bases left in between. Germline values: CDR1 SNHLY, CDR2 FYNNEI. This clonotype was obtained from a human donor in good health (CMV status not recorded). Some clones in this sample may be carry-over from other donors' samples. The sequenced sample consisted of PBMCs. The V and J genes are TRBV2 and TRBJ1-6, with D maybe TRBD1 (5 bases). In nucleotides, the CDR3 is TGTGCCAGCAGTGAAGAAAGGAGTGGGGCAGGTTCACCCCTCCACTTT. Its translation: CASSEERSGAGSPLHF. Drawing the rest from reference TRBV2 and TRBJ1-6, the complete variable domain is EPEVTQTPSHQVTQMGQEVILRCVPISNHLYFYWYRQILGQKVEFLVSFYNNEISEKSEIFDDQFSVERPDGSNFTLKIRSTKLEDSAMYFCASSEERSGAGSPLHFGNGTRLTVT.